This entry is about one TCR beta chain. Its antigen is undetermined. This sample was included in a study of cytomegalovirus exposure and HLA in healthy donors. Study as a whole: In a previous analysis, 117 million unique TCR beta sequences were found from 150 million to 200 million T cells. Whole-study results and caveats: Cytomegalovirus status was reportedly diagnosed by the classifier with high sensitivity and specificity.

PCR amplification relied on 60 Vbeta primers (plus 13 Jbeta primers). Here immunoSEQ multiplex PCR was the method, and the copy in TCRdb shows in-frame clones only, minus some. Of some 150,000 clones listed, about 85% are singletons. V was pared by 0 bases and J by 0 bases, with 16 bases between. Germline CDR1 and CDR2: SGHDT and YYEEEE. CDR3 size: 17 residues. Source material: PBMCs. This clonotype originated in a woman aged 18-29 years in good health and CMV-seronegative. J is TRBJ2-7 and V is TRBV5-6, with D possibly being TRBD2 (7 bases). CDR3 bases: TGTGCCAGCAGCTTGGTCAGTGCGGGGGCCCGCTCCTACGAGCAGTACTTC. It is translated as CASSLVSAGARSYEQYF.